The rows below give T cell receptor beta chains drawn from one sample of a study of blood T cell repertoires in COVID-19. Measured with immunoSEQ multiplex PCR; TCRdb has only the in-frame clones, and not every one. The sample holds 100,000 to 150,000 clones; 80% to 85% are singletons and the top ten take 3.8%. The sequenced sample consisted of peripheral blood. These receptors all stem from a woman aged 45 to 65 with acute or convalescent COVID-19. Both conserved end residues are part of each CDR3. The D gene is left open where the match is weak. Size values are once, few and many counts, or a class for expanded clones, and some rows have none.

clone_size j_call cdr3_length d_call v_call cdr3_nt cdr3_aa
NA TRBJ2-1 14 NA TRBV7-9 TGTGCCAGCAGCCCAGGCCGAGACACCGATGAGCAGTTCTTC CASSPGRDTDEQFF
NA TRBJ1-5 16 NA TRBV5-5 TGTGCCAGCAGCTTGGGGGGCACGTATAGCAATCAGCCCCAGCATTTT CASSLGGTYSNQPQHF
NA TRBJ1-1 14 NA TRBV14 TGTGCCAGCAGCCAAGTTTTGGGCAACACTGAAGCTTTCTTT CASSQVLGNTEAFF
few TRBJ1-2 13 TRBD1 TRBV7-9 TGTGCCAGCACCTCCGGGACAGGGGTTGGCTACACCTTC CASTSGTGVGYTF
NA TRBJ2-1 13 NA TRBV15 TGTGCCACCAGCAGAGGAGAGTACAATGAGCAGTTCTTC CATSRGEYNEQFF
NA TRBJ2-3 16 TRBD2 TRBV10-3 TGTGCCACTGATAGCGGGGGGGCCCCCTCCACAGATACGCAGTATTTT CATDSGGAPSTDTQYF
NA TRBJ2-5 15 NA TRBV7-8 TGTGCCAGCAGCCCCCTCGTAGCTCCACGAGAGACCCAGTACTTC CASSPLVAPRETQYF
once TRBJ1-6 15 NA TRBV28 TGTGCCAGCAGTTTAGCGGACATATATAATTCACCCCTCCACTTT CASSLADIYNSPLHF
NA TRBJ1-3 15 NA TRBV6-5 TGTGCCAGCAGTAGACGGGACACGTCTGGAAACACCATATATTTT CASSRRDTSGNTIYF
NA TRBJ2-7 14 NA TRBV5-5 TGTGCCAGCAGCTTGGCCGGGTGGAATGGCGAGCAGTACTTC CASSLAGWNGEQYF
NA TRBJ1-2 14 TRBD1 TRBV25-1 TGTGCCAGCAGTGAGGGGACAGGATACTATGGCTACACCTTC CASSEGTGYYGYTF